Following are 27 T cell receptor beta chains from one sample sequenced in a study of post-analysis software for immune sequencing data. General study points: Included in a set of roughly five TRBV segments more frequent in patients than controls were TRBV5-6, TRBV5-1 and TRBV20-1.

Their recognized antigens are unknown. Unique molecular identifiers were present in the TCR beta cDNA libraries. TCRdb analysed the PCR reads with MiXCR anew, one entry per CDR3 protein. The sample lists roughly 730,000 distinct CDR3 sequences; about 32% were seen once. The sequencing input was blood. The source is a girl aged 5 to 17 with multiple sclerosis.

Concerning this clonotype: The junction departs from germline at one end; a sequencing error may be responsible. The genes are TRBV20-1 and TRBJ2-1, with D maybe TRBD2 (6 bases). Germline CDR1 DFQATT, CDR2 SNEGSKA (reference sequence). The CDR3 contains 13 residues. CDR3 sequence reads: CSARAEGYNEQFF. The CDR3 DNA reads as TGCAGTGCTAGAGCGGAGGGATACAATGAACAGTTCTTC.

This clonotype came up a few times. V gene TRBV6-5 combines with J gene TRBJ2-7; TRBD2 aligns across 10 bases. The CDR3 contains 15 residues. After removal of 5 bases from V and 0 bases from J, the junction contained 4 bases not matched to a gene. CDR1 and CDR2 from the germline V gene are MNHEY and SVGAGI. CDR3 DNA: TGTGCCAGCAGTGGACTAGCGGCCGACTCCTACGAGCAGTACTTC. Amino acid sequence: CASSGLAADSYEQYF.

J is TRBJ2-7 and V is TRBV6-6, with 7 nucleotides matching TRBD2. V trimming: 0 bases; J trimming: 6 bases; junction bases outside the gene matches: 5. Germline V gives CDR1 MNHNY, CDR2 SVGAGI (reference sequence). The CDR3 contains 14 residues. In nucleotides, the CDR3 is TGTGCCAGCAGTTACTCAAGGACTAGTGTCGAGCAGTACTTC. Amino acid sequence: CASSYSRTSVEQYF.

There are a few counts of this clonotype. The chain has TRBV20-1 and TRBJ2-6; D is undetermined. The CDR3 is 13 amino acids. Germline values: CDR1 DFQATT, CDR2 SNEGSKA (reference sequence). Trimming removed 6 bases from V and 2 bases from J, with 8 bases in between. CDR3 bases: TGCAGTGCGGAACGGCCTGGGGCCAACGTCCTGACTTTC. The encoded protein is CSAERPGANVLTF.

The genes are TRBV2 and TRBJ1-2, with TRBD1 as a possible D gene (5 bases). Trimming pared 6 bases from V and 5 bases from J, leaving 16 bases between. The germline V gene has CDR1 SNHLY and CDR2 FYNNEI. CDR3 length: 14 amino acids. As DNA, the CDR3 is TGTGCCAGCAGGGTATTGCGGGGGGATTATGGCTACACCTTC. Amino acids: CASRVLRGDYGYTF.

This chain links TRBV6-5 with TRBJ2-5; D ambiguous. V was cut by 2 bases and J by 5 bases, with 12 bases left in between. Germline CDR1 and CDR2: MNHEY and SVGAGI. The CDR3 covers 14 residues. The chain's CDR3 is CASSYEQRRETQYF. For the CDR3, the DNA is TGTGCCAGCAGTTACGAACAGCGAAGGGAGACCCAGTACTTC.

This chain joins TRBV27 and TRBJ1-5; 8 bases map to TRBD1. V gave up 6 bases and J gave up 4 bases; unmatched junction bases: 5. The length of the CDR3 is 14 residues. The germline V gene has CDR1 MNHEY and CDR2 SMNVEV (reference sequence). The CDR3 DNA reads TGTGCCAGCAGCTGGACAGGGAAAAATCAGCCCCAGCATTTT. It encodes CASSWTGKNQPQHF.

J is TRBJ1-2 and V is TRBV5-1, with D unresolved. The germline CDR1 and CDR2 sequences are SGHRS and YFSETQ. The CDR3 length is 16 residues. Trimming removed 0 bases at V and 2 bases at J, with 14 bases between. CDR3 region: CASSLDSRPHNYGYTF. In DNA form, the CDR3 reads TGCGCCAGCAGCTTGGATTCGCGACCGCACAACTATGGCTACACCTTC.

In this sample, this clonotype turned up once. The V call is TRBV6-1, the J call TRBJ2-1; TRBD2 agrees at 7 bases. CDR3 length: 12 residues. Germline V gives CDR1 MNHNS, CDR2 SASEGT. The V segment lost 3 bases and the J segment 9 bases; nucleotides outside the gene matches: 2. In DNA form, the CDR3 reads TGTGCCAGCAGTGAGGGGGAGGGTGAGCAGTTCTTC. It specifies CASSEGEGEQFF.

Only a few counts were recorded for this clonotype. J is TRBJ2-7 and V is TRBV25-1; the match to TRBD1 covers 8 bases. J was trimmed by 2 bases and V by 4 bases; bases with no gene match: 4. CDR3 length: 14 residues. Germline CDR1 is MGHDK and CDR2 is SYGVNS. CDR3: CASSADRVPYEQYF. The CDR3 DNA reads as TGTGCCAGCAGTGCGGACAGGGTTCCCTACGAGCAGTACTTC.

On this clonotype itself: The CDR3 ends on some other residue instead of the conserved phenylalanine or tryptophan, so this is likely a read error. The chain links TRBV6-5 to TRBJ2-1; TRBD2 matches 8 bases. CDR1 is MNHEY and CDR2 is SVGAGI in the germline V gene. V shed 0 bases, J shed 3 bases, and the junction held 4 bases outside the gene matches. The CDR3 covers 16 residues. CDR3 amino acids: CASSYSSGGGYNEQFL. In nucleotides, the CDR3 is TGTGCCAGCAGTTACTCGTCGGGAGGGGGCTACAATGAGCAGTTCCTC.

CDR3 sequence reads: CASTSLTDTGELFF. In DNA, the CDR3 is TGTGCCAGCACCTCACTGACTGACACCGGGGAGCTGTTTTTT. The chain carries TRBV28 and TRBJ2-2; no reliable D call. The V end was cut by 7 bases, the J end by 3 bases, with 12 bases between. The germline V gene has CDR1 MDHEN and CDR2 SYDVKM. The CDR3 runs to 14 residues.

This clonotype has only a few counts. The chain carries TRBV7-8 and TRBJ1-2, with D perhaps TRBD1 (5 bases). The CDR3 loop spans 16 amino acids. V gave up 2 bases and J gave up 6 bases, with 19 bases separating them. The germline gives CDR1 SGHVS, CDR2 FQNEAQ. The CDR3 is CASSLLLGVRIDGYTF. CDR3 in DNA: TGTGCCAGCAGCTTATTGTTGGGGGTCCGAATTGATGGCTACACCTTC.

V usage is TRBV20-1 and J usage is TRBJ1-2; no clear D. Germline lookup yields CDR1 DFQATT and CDR2 SNEGSKA (reference sequence). Trimming cost V 6 bases and J 4 bases, with 18 bases left between them. The CDR3 is 14 amino acids. CDR3 residues: CSAKDARTGYGYTF. The CDR3, as DNA: TGCAGTGCAAAAGACGCTCGGACGGGCTATGGCTACACCTTC.

This clonotype was detected a few times. This rearrangement joins TRBV20-1 to TRBJ2-1; TRBD2 aligns across 12 bases. CDR1 DFQATT and CDR2 SNEGSKA come from the germline V gene (reference sequence). With V trimmed by 5 bases and J by 7 bases, 12 bases remained unmatched. The CDR3 has 16 residues. The CDR3 coding sequence is TGCAGTGCTTGCTCTCTAGCGGGAGGGCTGCTAAATGAGCAGTTCTTC. Translating it yields CSACSLAGGLLNEQFF.

The chain links TRBV10-3 to TRBJ2-7; 8 nucleotides align to TRBD1. Unmatched junction bases numbered 11, after V lost 11 bases and J lost 2 bases. This CDR3 spans 14 amino acids. In germline, CDR1 is ENHRY, CDR2 SYGVKD. As DNA, the CDR3 is TGTGCCGCCGGGGAGAGGACAGGGACCTACGAGCAGTACTTC. Protein: CAAGERTGTYEQYF.

V and J are TRBV20-1 and TRBJ2-3, with 9 bases aligning to TRBD2. CDR1 and CDR2 from the germline V gene are DFQATT and SNEGSKA (reference sequence). The CDR3 sequence is 13 residues long. CDR3 region: CSARLAEGDTQYF. DNA of the CDR3: TGCAGCGCCAGACTAGCGGAAGGAGATACGCAGTATTTT.

The chain links TRBV3-1 to TRBJ2-7, with 7 nucleotides matching TRBD2. The CDR3 consists of 15 residues. Per germline, CDR1 LGHDT and CDR2 YNNKEL (reference sequence). V shed 3 bases, J shed 5 bases, and the junction held 10 bases outside the gene matches. In DNA, the CDR3 is TGTGCCAGCAGCCAGGGCGGGAGCGCGTTCAACGAGCAGTACTTC. It translates to CASSQGGSAFNEQYF.

This clonotype has only a few counts. V and J are TRBV20-1 and TRBJ2-3, with TRBD2 as a possible D gene (6 bases). The ends were cut back, 6 bases at V and 0 bases at J, with 16 bases in the middle. The CDR3 covers 15 residues. Germline V gene lookup returns CDR1 DFQATT and CDR2 SNEGSKA (reference sequence). CDR3 DNA: TGCAGTGCGGGAAAAACCGGGACTAGCACAGATACGCAGTATTTT. Its translation is CSAGKTGTSTDTQYF.

The sample holds a few counts of this clonotype. The rearrangement uses TRBV6-5 and TRBJ2-7; 7 nucleotides agree with TRBD1. Trimming took 2 bases from V and 7 from J; bases not matched to a gene: 8. The CDR3 has 14 amino acids. From germline, CDR1 is MNHEY and CDR2 SVGAGI. The CDR3 here is CASSYAQGLGEQYF. In nucleotides, the CDR3 is TGTGCCAGCAGTTACGCACAGGGGCTCGGGGAGCAGTACTTC.

The chain recombines TRBV12-3 or TRBV12-4 with TRBJ1-2; 9 bases are shared with TRBD1. The length of the CDR3 is 14 residues. V lost 3 bases to trimming and J lost 8 bases; unmatched junction nucleotides: 7. The CDR3 is CASSLGQGEGGYTF. CDR3 DNA: TGTGCCAGCAGTTTGGGACAGGGAGAGGGCGGCTACACCTTC.

This clonotype was observed a handful of times. This chain connects TRBV20-1 to TRBJ2-1; the match to TRBD2 covers 14 bases. Germline trimming cut 0 bases from V and 4 bases from J; bases unmatched to any gene: 17. The germline V gene encodes CDR1 DFQATT and CDR2 SNEGSKA (reference sequence). This CDR3 has 21 amino acids. This CDR3 reads CSARDLNPGLAGALTYNEQFF. CDR3 DNA sequence: TGCAGTGCTAGAGACCTAAATCCGGGACTAGCGGGAGCTCTGACTTACAATGAGCAGTTCTTC.

Notes on this clonotype: This clone may be a read error of a much larger clone one base away. No conserved phenylalanine or tryptophan ends this CDR3, so it is likely a read error. Because the CDR3's place on the DNA is in doubt, the DNA is left out and the CDR3 is given as listed by TCRdb. The chain has TRBV21-1 and TRBJ2-3; the D call in the table, TRBD2, was not verified against the DNA. TRBV21-1 is recorded as a pseudogene. Including both end residues, the CDR3 is 17 amino acids long. This CDR3 reads CASSKSGFLVEADTQYL.

This clonotype was seen only a few times. This chain connects TRBV6-5 to TRBJ2-2; D tentatively fits TRBD1 or TRBD2 (5 bases each). Germline loops: CDR1 MNHEY, CDR2 SVGAGI. V was clipped by 2 bases and J by 6 bases, with 7 bases between them. The CDR3 runs to 13 residues. This CDR3 is CASSYEGPGELFF. The CDR3 bases are TGTGCCAGCAGTTACGAGGGGCCCGGGGAGCTGTTTTTT.

The rearrangement uses TRBV29-1 and TRBJ1-5; D is unresolved. Germline loops: CDR1 SQVTM, CDR2 ANQGSEA. V gave up 4 bases and J gave up 3 bases, with 13 bases separating them. This CDR3 has 14 residues. The chain's CDR3 is CSVATGDPNQPQHF. The DNA of the CDR3 is TGCAGCGTTGCCACTGGCGACCCCAATCAGCCCCAGCATTTT.

The CDR3, as DNA: TGTGCCAGCAGTTTAGCGCGGTCTGGCGGGGGGTTCACAGATACGCAGTATTTT. This translates into CASSLARSGGGFTDTQYF. The chain is built from TRBV12-3 or TRBV12-4 and TRBJ2-3, with 8 bases lining up with TRBD2. V dropped 0 bases and J dropped 2; count of bases not matched to a gene: 10. The CDR3 consists of 18 residues.

The chain combines TRBV5-5 with TRBJ2-5; D may be TRBD1 (6 bases). The CDR3 extends over 15 amino acids. Germline values: CDR1 SGHKS, CDR2 YYEKEE (reference sequence). Between the trimmed V and J ends, which lost 6 bases and 5 bases, there was a span of 20 bases. The CDR3 region has the DNA TGTGCCAGCACCTCAGACAGGTCATCACAGGAGACCCAGTACTTC. This sequence encodes CASTSDRSSQETQYF. Based on the CDR3 plus reference TRBV5-5 and TRBJ2-5, the full variable domain is DAGVTQSPTHLIKTRGQQVTLRCSPISGHKSVSWYQQVLGQGPQFIFQYYEKEERGRGNFPDRFSARQFPNYSSELNVNALLLGDSALYLCASTSDRSSQETQYFGPGTRLLVL.